Listed here are 27 T cell receptor beta chains from one sample, sequenced in a study of regulatory T cells in long-lasting Graves disease. For TCR beta, libraries came from iRepertoire HTBI primers and Arm-PCR of CDR3 regions. TCRdb reanalysed the multiplex PCR reads using MiXCR and keeps one entry per CDR3 protein. The data hold a few hundred thousand distinct CDR3 sequences, with 20% observed a single time. The time point here: newly diagnosed GD, antithyroid drugs for less than 3 months. The TCR library was made from RNA that had been extracted from PBMCs in TRIzol. Sequences were derived from peripheral blood mononuclear cells (PBMCs), sampled at new diagnosis, from a patient treated with antithyroid drugs. The receptor set was obtained from a female donor with Graves disease.

In the case of this clonotype: This may be a read error: a much more frequent sequence differs by one nucleotide. The V call is TRBV7-2, the J call TRBJ2-5; TRBD1 or TRBD2 may be the D gene (5 bases each). The ends were cut back, 5 bases at V and 11 bases at J, with 18 bases in the middle. The CDR3 is 13 amino acids. The germline gives CDR1 SGHTA, CDR2 FQGNSA. The CDR3 here is CASSRARGNEQYF. The CDR3 DNA is TGTGCCAGCAGCCGGGCCCGGGGCAATGAGCAGTACTTC. Supplemented by reference TRBV7-2 and TRBJ2-5, the full variable domain reads GAGVSQSPSNKVTEKGKDVELRCDPISGHTALYWYRQSLGQGLEFLIYFQGNSAPDKSGLPSDRFSAERTGGSVSTLTIQRTQQEDSAVYLCASSRARGNEQYFGPGTRLLVL.

Ten or more counts support this clonotype. The chain carries TRBV3-2 and TRBJ2-2. TRBV3-2 is shown as a pseudogene. The CDR3 is 16 amino acids. CDR3 nucleotide sequence: TGTGCCAGCAGCCCCTACGCAACTCGAAACACCGGGGAGCTGTTTTTT. Translated: CASSPYATRNTGELFF.

The gene calls are TRBV10-3 and TRBJ2-7, with 9 bases fitting TRBD1. This CDR3 is built from 14 residues. In germline, CDR1 is ENHRY, CDR2 SYGVKD. J was trimmed by 3 bases and V by 3 bases; bases with no gene match: 3. The CDR3 DNA sequence: TGTGCCATCAGTGAAACAGGGGGCCGCTACGAGCAGTACTTC. It yields the protein CAISETGGRYEQYF.

This clonotype has only a few counts. This chain links TRBV29-1 with TRBJ1-2; tentatively, D is TRBD1 (5 bases). V lost 7 bases and J 3 bases, leaving 9 bases between the germline ends. CDR1 is SQVTM, CDR2 ANQGSEA, per germline. CDR3 length: 11 amino acids. The CDR3 reads CSAGADYGYTF. In nucleotides, the CDR3 is TGCAGCGCTGGGGCAGACTATGGCTACACCTTC. The full variable domain, in which reference TRBV29-1 and TRBJ1-2 provide the parts outside the CDR3, is SAVISQKPSRDICQRGTSLTIQCQVDSQVTMMFWYRQQPGQSLTLIATANQGSEATYESGFVIDKFPISRPNLTFSTLTVSNMSPEDSSIYLCSAGADYGYTFGSGTRLTVV.

This clonotype was seen many times. The rearrangement uses TRBV5-7 and TRBJ2-1, with 12 bases that match TRBD2. TRBV5-7 is an ORF; its function is uncertain. This CDR3 has 16 residues. V dropped 4 bases and J dropped 3; count of bases not matched to a gene: 5. The CDR3 bases are TGTGCCAGCAGCCCGTGGACTAGCGGGATCTACAATGAGCAGTTCTTC. Encoded protein: CASSPWTSGIYNEQFF.

This clonotype has ten or more counts. The genes are TRBV18 and TRBJ1-5; 7 bases are a match to TRBD1. CDR1 and CDR2 from the germline V gene are KGHSH and LQKENI. The CDR3 contains 15 residues. V shed 1 base and J 2 bases; nucleotides not matched to a gene: 2. The chain's CDR3 is CASSPQQGRNQPQHF. Here the CDR3 DNA reads TGTGCCAGCTCACCACAACAGGGGCGCAATCAGCCCCAGCATTTT.

The V and J genes are TRBV19 and TRBJ2-7; D uncertain. The germline CDR1 and CDR2 sequences are LNHDA and SQIVND (reference sequence). The CDR3 runs 12 residues. Trimming removed 1 base from V and 3 bases from J, with 4 bases in between. In DNA form, the CDR3 reads TGTGCCAGTAGTATAGTTGGCTACGAGCAGTACTTC. Its protein is CASSIVGYEQYF.

This clonotype was seen at least ten times. The chain links TRBV12-3 or TRBV12-4 to TRBJ2-1; 7 nucleotides match TRBD1. This CDR3 is 12 amino acids long. V trimming: 6 bases; J trimming: 9 bases; junction bases outside the gene matches: 5. In DNA, the CDR3 is TGTGCCAGCAGAAAGGGGGCCGGTGAGCAGTTCTTC. This gives the protein CASRKGAGEQFF.

The table lists this clonotype with a few counts. The chain couples TRBV6-2 or TRBV6-3 to TRBJ2-7; D is possibly TRBD2 (5 bases). There are 13 residues in the CDR3. Trimming shortened V by 5 bases and J by 4 bases, and 12 bases separated the two germline ends. Germline V gene data show CDR1 as MNHEY and CDR2 as SVGEGT. As DNA, the CDR3 is TGTGCCAGCAGTAGGACTCTAATTTACGAGCAGTACTTC. Amino acids: CASSRTLIYEQYF.

The sample holds many counts of this clonotype. The J gene is TRBJ2-5, the V gene TRBV12-3 or TRBV12-4; no reliable D call. Trimming removed 8 bases at V and 1 base at J, with 8 bases between. There are 12 residues in the CDR3. CDR3 sequence reads: CASGYSQETQYF. The CDR3 DNA reads as TGTGCCAGCGGATACAGCCAAGAGACCCAGTACTTC.

This clonotype has only a few counts. The V call is TRBV10-1, the J call TRBJ2-1; no firm D call. The CDR3 is 15 amino acids. V was clipped by 2 bases and J by 0 bases, with 8 bases between them. Germline V CDR1 and CDR2: WNHNN, SYGVQD (reference sequence). CDR3 in amino acids: CASSEAHGSYNEQFF. CDR3 bases: TGCGCCAGCAGTGAGGCTCACGGCTCCTACAATGAGCAGTTCTTC.

This clonotype was detected ten times or more. The V and J genes are TRBV6-2 or TRBV6-3 and TRBJ2-5; no clear D. With 2 bases removed from V and 5 bases from J, the gap between germline ends came to 9 bases. Germline V CDR1 and CDR2: MNHEY, SVGEGT. CDR3 length: 13 residues. CDR3 in amino acids: CASSYNQKETQYF. For the CDR3, the DNA is TGTGCCAGCAGTTACAATCAAAAGGAGACCCAGTACTTC.

There are a few counts of this clonotype. The chain couples TRBV6-2 or TRBV6-3 to TRBJ2-3; the D gene is possibly TRBD1 (5 bases). Germline CDR1 reads MNHEY; CDR2 reads SVGEGT. The length of the CDR3 is 15 residues. V lost 7 bases and J 2 bases, leaving 16 bases between the germline ends. The CDR3 protein is CASMIPGPHTDTQYF. DNA of the CDR3: TGTGCCAGCATGATTCCAGGGCCTCACACAGATACGCAGTATTTT.

This clonotype was seen a few times. A single base is all that separates this from a far larger clone, so a read error is likely. J is TRBJ1-1 and V is TRBV7-9; D is perhaps TRBD1 (6 bases). The germline gives CDR1 SEHNR, CDR2 FQNEAQ (reference sequence). There are 13 residues in the CDR3. DNA of the CDR3: TGTGCCAGCAGCTTAGCCCGGGACACTGAAGCTCTCTTT. Its protein product is CASSLARDTEALF. The whole variable domain, remainder taken from reference TRBV7-9 and TRBJ1-1, is DTGVSQNPRHKITKRGQNVTFRCDPISEHNRLYWYRQTLGQGPEFLTYFQNEAQLEKSRLLSDRFSAERPKGSFSTLEIQRTEQGDSAMYLCASSLARDTEALFGQGTRLTVV.

This clonotype occurred many times. The chain uses TRBV7-9 and TRBJ2-7, with a possible D match to TRBD1 (6 bases). From germline, CDR1 is SEHNR and CDR2 FQNEAQ (reference sequence). Trimming removed 8 bases at V and 3 bases at J, with 11 bases between. This CDR3 is 12 amino acids long. CDR3 amino acids: CASGAGDYEQYF. Written as DNA, the CDR3 is TGTGCCAGCGGAGCAGGGGACTACGAGCAGTACTTC.

The chain couples TRBV6-1 to TRBJ1-5; D might be TRBD1 (6 bases). Germline V lookup: CDR1 MNHNS, CDR2 SASEGT. The CDR3 runs to 15 residues. Trimming left V 2 bases short and J 5 bases short, with 13 bases between. The CDR3 loop is CASSEIDGGHQPQHF. The CDR3 region has the DNA TGTGCCAGCAGTGAAATTGACGGGGGGCATCAGCCCCAGCATTTT.

This clonotype was seen a few times. This CDR3 is CASSAQPGQTNEKLFF. The DNA of the CDR3 is TGTGCCAGCAGTGCACAACCGGGACAGACTAATGAAAAACTGTTTTTT. The gene calls are TRBV27 and TRBJ1-4; 7 bases line up with TRBD1. CDR1 is MNHEY and CDR2 is SMNVEV in the germline V gene (reference sequence). This CDR3 has 16 residues. The junction had 8 bases not matched to a gene; V was cut back by 5 bases and J by 2 bases.

This clonotype has at least ten counts. The V call is TRBV29-1, the J call TRBJ1-2; D is ambiguous. Per germline, CDR1 SQVTM and CDR2 ANQGSEA. Trimming took off 4 bases at V and 1 base at J, with 7 bases between the two ends. The CDR3 totals 12 residues. The CDR3 protein is CSVAANNYGYTF. The DNA of the CDR3 is TGCAGCGTTGCGGCCAATAACTATGGCTACACCTTC.

Comments on this clonotype: Only one base separates this from a far larger clonotype, so it likely reflects a read error. This chain connects TRBV13 to TRBJ1-5, with TRBD1 matching over 8 bases. This CDR3 has 15 residues. In germline, CDR1 is PRHDT, CDR2 FYEKMQ (reference sequence). CDR3 region: CPSSLDGTGNQPQHF. The CDR3, as DNA: TGTCCCAGCAGCTTAGACGGGACAGGTAATCAGCCCCAGCATTTT.

This clonotype came up many times. The chain links TRBV7-2 to TRBJ2-7, with D possibly being TRBD2 (6 bases). Germline assignment: CDR1 SGHTA and CDR2 FQGNSA. The V end lost 4 bases, the J end lost 2 bases, and 9 bases lay between the germline ends. The CDR3 is 13 residues long. The CDR3 nucleotides are TGTGCCAGCAGCTCGGAGGGGACCTACGAGCAGTACTTC. Translated: CASSSEGTYEQYF.

The chain has TRBV2 and TRBJ2-3; 11 bases match TRBD2. This CDR3 contains 17 residues. Germline CDR1 SNHLY, CDR2 FYNNEI. Trimming took 2 bases from V and 6 from J; bases not matched to a gene: 10. The CDR3 region is CASSERGLAGGGDTQYF. CDR3 bases: TGTGCCAGCAGTGAACGGGGGCTAGCGGGGGGCGGGGATACGCAGTATTTT. The full variable domain, its missing parts supplied by reference TRBV2 and TRBJ2-3, is EPEVTQTPSHQVTQMGQEVILRCVPISNHLYFYWYRQILGQKVEFLVSFYNNEISEKSEIFDDQFSVERPDGSNFTLKIRSTKLEDSAMYFCASSERGLAGGGDTQYFGPGTRLTVL.

There are many counts of this clonotype. The chain combines TRBV7-9 with TRBJ2-3; 12 bases are a match to TRBD2. Unmatched junction bases numbered 8, after V lost 5 bases and J lost 5 bases. The CDR3 covers 16 residues. Germline V lookup: CDR1 SEHNR, CDR2 FQNEAQ (reference sequence). The CDR3 bases are TGTGCCAGCAGCCCAAGACTAGCGGGAGTTGTAGATACGCAGTATTTT. This gives the protein CASSPRLAGVVDTQYF.

This clonotype was seen repeatedly, ten times or more. The chain uses TRBV7-2 and TRBJ2-7, with 9 bases matching TRBD2. Germline loops: CDR1 SGHTA, CDR2 FQGNSA. Trimming removed 5 bases from V and 6 bases from J; junction bases left unmatched: 5. CDR3 length: 13 residues. CDR3 residues: CASSEIAGAEQYF. In DNA form, the CDR3 reads TGTGCCAGCAGCGAAATAGCGGGGGCCGAGCAGTACTTC.

In its sample, this clonotype was seen many times. This chain links TRBV25-1 with TRBJ2-3; TRBD2 matches at 8 bases. With V trimmed by 6 bases and J by 1 base, 6 bases remained unmatched. CDR3 length: 15 amino acids. Germline V lookup: CDR1 MGHDK, CDR2 SYGVNS. CDR3 protein: CASRGLREGTDTQYF. The CDR3 DNA reads TGTGCCAGCAGGGGGTTGCGGGAGGGCACAGATACGCAGTATTTT. Full variable domain (remainder filled in from reference TRBV25-1 and TRBJ2-3): EADIYQTPRYLVIGTGKKITLECSQTMGHDKMYWYQQDPGMELHLIHYSYGVNSTEKGDLSSESTVSRIRTEHFPLTLESARPSHTSQYLCASRGLREGTDTQYFGPGTRLTVL.

The genes are TRBV20-1 and TRBJ1-5; D might be TRBD1 (5 bases). V lost 3 bases and J lost 1, with 22 bases in between. The CDR3 is 18 residues long. Germline V gene data show CDR1 as DFQATT and CDR2 as SNEGSKA (reference sequence). In nucleotides, the CDR3 is TGCAGTGCTAGGGGTCTTTTAGCGGGACTGATAAGCAATCAGCCCCAGCATTTT. This translates into CSARGLLAGLISNQPQHF.

At least ten counts were recorded for this clonotype. This chain connects TRBV20-1 to TRBJ2-1; D not certain. V lost 0 bases, J lost 15 bases, and 12 bases lay in between. Germline V gives CDR1 DFQATT, CDR2 SNEGSKA (reference sequence). CDR3 length equals 11 residues. The CDR3 coding sequence is TGCAGTGCTAGAGATACAGCTTTCCGGTTCTTC. This codes for CSARDTAFRFF.

This clonotype was seen repeatedly, ten times or more. In DNA form, the CDR3 reads TGTGCCAGCAGCAAGGGGACTAGCGGGTTCGGAGAGACCCAGTACTTC. Translation gives CASSKGTSGFGETQYF. The chain links TRBV7-3 to TRBJ2-5; 12 bases fit TRBD2. V shed 5 bases, J shed 4 bases, and the junction held 8 bases outside the gene matches. Germline CDR1 SGHTA, CDR2 FQGTGA. There are 16 residues in the CDR3.